A single sample gave rise to the 19 T cell receptor beta chains below, sequenced in a study of blood T cell repertoires in COVID-19. Method: immunoSEQ multiplex PCR; TCRdb's copy keeps in-frame clones and lacks some. The table records roughly 230,000 clones, nearly 90% of them present only once. The source material was peripheral blood. The receptors come from an older woman with COVID-19, enrolled during active disease.

The J gene is TRBJ2-1, the V gene TRBV11-2; the match to TRBD2 covers 7 bases. The CDR3 has 15 residues. Germline loops: CDR1 SGHAT, CDR2 FQNNGV. Germline trimming cut 2 bases from V and 5 bases from J; bases unmatched to any gene: 6. CDR3: CASSLRLAVNNEQFF. CDR3 in DNA: TGTGCCAGCAGCTTACGGCTAGCGGTGAACAATGAGCAGTTCTTC.

The chain carries TRBV5-4 and TRBJ2-7, with no clear D. Between the trimmed V and J ends, which lost 0 bases and 4 bases, there was a span of 8 bases. The CDR3 is 13 amino acids. Germline V CDR1 and CDR2: SGHNT, YYREEE (reference sequence). The CDR3 DNA follows: TGTGCCAGCAGCTTGGGCTCGGGTTACGAGCAGTACTTC. The encoded protein is CASSLGSGYEQYF. Full variable domain (missing parts from reference TRBV5-4 and TRBJ2-7): ETGVTQSPTHLIKTRGQQVTLRCSSQSGHNTVSWYQQALGQGPQFIFQYYREEENGRGNFPPRFSGLQFPNYSSELNVNALELDDSALYLCASSLGSGYEQYFGPGTRLTVT.

The chain's CDR3 is CASSESTGSTDTQYF. The CDR3 nucleotides are TGTGCCAGCAGTGAATCGACAGGTAGCACAGATACGCAGTATTTT. The chain couples TRBV25-1 to TRBJ2-3, with D possibly being TRBD1 (6 bases). Trimming stripped 1 base from V and 0 bases from J, with 8 bases between. The CDR3 length is 15 residues. The germline V gene encodes CDR1 MGHDK and CDR2 SYGVNS.

The V gene is TRBV19, the J gene TRBJ1-4; D is possibly TRBD1 (6 bases). From germline, CDR1 is LNHDA and CDR2 SQIVND (reference sequence). The CDR3 has 12 amino acids. The V end lost 7 bases, the J end lost 5 bases, and 8 bases lay between the germline ends. Here the CDR3 DNA reads TGTGCCAGTAAGGGGGAAAATGAAAAACTGTTTTTT. It yields the protein CASKGENEKLFF.

The genes are TRBV30 and TRBJ1-2; D may be TRBD1 (5 bases). This CDR3 has 13 amino acids. The germline V and J ends were trimmed by 6 bases and 2 bases, with 13 bases remaining between them. Germline CDR1 and CDR2: GTSNPN and SVGIG (reference sequence). The DNA for the CDR3 is TGTGCCTGCAATGAGCAGGGAAACTATGGCTACACCTTC. Its protein is CACNEQGNYGYTF. Drawing the rest from reference TRBV30 and TRBJ1-2, the complete variable domain is SQTIHQWPATLVQPVGSPLSLECTVEGTSNPNLYWYRQAAGRGLQLLFYSVGIGQISSEVPQNLSASRPQDRQFILSSKKLLLSDSGFYLCACNEQGNYGYTFGSGTRLTVV.

The V and J genes are TRBV7-9 and TRBJ1-6; D is possibly TRBD1 (6 bases). Germline V gene lookup returns CDR1 SEHNR and CDR2 FQNEAQ (reference sequence). This CDR3 has 17 amino acids. V lost 4 bases and J 10 bases, leaving 23 bases between the germline ends. CDR3 protein: CASSSVDSTGSRSPLHF. The CDR3 coding sequence is TGTGCCAGCAGCTCCGTGGACAGTACAGGGTCCCGATCACCCCTCCACTTT. Filled out from reference TRBV7-9 and TRBJ1-6, the complete variable domain reads DTGVSQNPRHKITKRGQNVTFRCDPISEHNRLYWYRQTLGQGPEFLTYFQNEAQLEKSRLLSDRFSAERPKGSFSTLEIQRTEQGDSAMYLCASSSVDSTGSRSPLHFGNGTRLTVT.

A note on this clone: Other DNA sequences in this sample translate to the same CDR3. This chain links TRBV19 with TRBJ2-7; TRBD2 might be the D (5 bases). The CDR3 runs to 11 residues. Germline V gives CDR1 LNHDA, CDR2 SQIVND (reference sequence). With 7 bases removed from V and 2 bases from J, the gap between germline ends came to 6 bases. In nucleotides, the CDR3 is TGTGCCAGTAAGGGAGCCTACGAGCAGTACTTC. Encoded protein: CASKGAYEQYF.

The chain links TRBV2 to TRBJ2-5, with D perhaps TRBD2 (6 bases). The germline V gene has CDR1 SNHLY and CDR2 FYNNEI. This CDR3 spans 13 amino acids. V was pared by 5 bases and J by 4 bases, with 11 bases between. Here the CDR3 DNA reads TGTGCCAGCAGTACGGGGGTGAGAGAGACCCAGTACTTC. It translates to CASSTGVRETQYF.

The V call is TRBV6-5, the J call TRBJ1-1; weak D call: TRBD1 (6 bases). Germline lookup yields CDR1 MNHEY and CDR2 SVGAGI. The germline V and J ends were trimmed by 6 bases and 4 bases, with 18 bases remaining between them. The length of the CDR3 is 15 residues. Here the CDR3 reads CASRENTGWGTEAFF. The CDR3 bases are TGTGCCAGCAGAGAGAATACAGGGTGGGGCACTGAAGCTTTCTTT.

The gene calls are TRBV7-9 and TRBJ2-2, with TRBD1 matching over 8 bases. Unmatched junction bases numbered 1, after V lost 4 bases and J lost 9 bases. Germline V gene data show CDR1 as SEHNR and CDR2 as FQNEAQ (reference sequence). This CDR3 region has 12 residues. Written as DNA, the CDR3 is TGTGCCAGCAGCTCAGGGGGCCGGGAGCTGTTTTTT. Residues: CASSSGGRELFF. The full variable domain, completed using reference TRBV7-9 and TRBJ2-2, is DTGVSQNPRHKITKRGQNVTFRCDPISEHNRLYWYRQTLGQGPEFLTYFQNEAQLEKSRLLSDRFSAERPKGSFSTLEIQRTEQGDSAMYLCASSSGGRELFFGEGSRLTVL.

This sequence joins TRBV6-1 and TRBJ1-3; D is possibly TRBD1 (5 bases). Per the germline V gene, CDR1 is MNHNS and CDR2 is SASEGT. This CDR3 has 15 residues. The V end was cut by 2 bases, the J end by 0 bases, with 8 bases between. The CDR3 spells CASSERTSSGNTIYF. The CDR3 DNA sequence: TGTGCCAGCAGTGAAAGGACAAGCTCTGGAAACACCATATATTTT.

The chain joins TRBV15 to TRBJ1-2; 7 nucleotides align to TRBD1. CDR1 is LNHNV and CDR2 is YYDKDF in the germline V gene (reference sequence). The V gene end was trimmed by 2 bases and the J gene end by 0 bases; junction bases not matched to a gene: 6. The CDR3 is 16 residues long. This CDR3 reads CATSRFVGTANYGYTF. The CDR3 nucleotides read TGTGCCACCAGCAGATTTGTCGGGACAGCTAACTATGGCTACACCTTC.

V and J are TRBV5-1 and TRBJ2-1; D is perhaps TRBD2 (5 bases). CDR1 is SGHRS, CDR2 YFSETQ, per germline. The CDR3 has 16 residues. Trimming took off 4 bases at V and 3 bases at J, with 17 bases between the two ends. The CDR3 sequence: CASSTGLTPDYNEQFF. The DNA for the CDR3 is TGCGCCAGCAGCACCGGACTTACCCCAGACTACAATGAGCAGTTCTTC.

This chain joins TRBV19 and TRBJ1-3, with D perhaps TRBD1 (6 bases). Per the germline V gene, CDR1 is LNHDA and CDR2 is SQIVND (reference sequence). With 6 bases removed from V and 2 bases from J, the gap between germline ends came to 14 bases. This CDR3 comprises 15 residues. The CDR3 DNA is TGTGCCAGTAGGGGAAAAGGACAGACTGGAAACACCATATATTTT. Protein product: CASRGKGQTGNTIYF.

This rearrangement joins TRBV19 to TRBJ1-5; the match to TRBD1 covers 11 bases. In germline, CDR1 is LNHDA, CDR2 SQIVND (reference sequence). With 4 bases clipped from V and 1 base from J, the junction kept 12 bases outside the gene matches. The CDR3 is 19 amino acids. The CDR3 is CASSTPDRGRRRSNQPQHF. The CDR3, as DNA: TGTGCCAGTAGTACCCCGGACAGGGGGCGAAGAAGGAGCAATCAGCCCCAGCATTTT.

V gene TRBV7-8 combines with J gene TRBJ2-1, with D perhaps TRBD1 (6 bases). V was trimmed by 3 bases and J by 7 bases, leaving 10 bases between them. CDR3 length: 13 amino acids. The germline CDR1 and CDR2 sequences are SGHVS and FQNEAQ. CDR3 sequence (DNA): TGTGCCAGCAGCTTGGGGGCGGTGAATGAGCAGTTCTTC. It yields the protein CASSLGAVNEQFF.

The rearrangement links TRBV19 to TRBJ2-7, with D possibly matching TRBD2 (6 bases). This CDR3 spans 13 amino acids. V was cut by 5 bases and J by 5 bases, with 13 bases left in between. Germline CDR1 is LNHDA and CDR2 is SQIVND (reference sequence). The CDR3 loop reads CASSWGVRDEQYF. The CDR3, as DNA: TGTGCCAGTAGTTGGGGGGTTCGGGACGAGCAGTACTTC. The complete variable domain, with remaining parts taken from reference TRBV19 and TRBJ2-7, reads DGGITQSPKYLFRKEGQNVTLSCEQNLNHDAMYWYRQDPGQGLRLIYYSQIVNDFQKGDIAEGYSVSREKKESFPLTVTSAQKNPTAFYLCASSWGVRDEQYFGPGTRLTVT.

This chain joins TRBV6-5 and TRBJ2-7; 9 nucleotides match TRBD1. The junction had 9 bases not matched to a gene; V was cut back by 5 bases and J by 4 bases. This CDR3 has 15 residues. CDR1 and CDR2 from the germline V gene are MNHEY and SVGAGI. CDR3 residues: CASSRQGVGWYEQYF. The CDR3, as DNA: TGTGCCAGCAGTCGACAGGGGGTTGGTTGGTACGAGCAGTACTTC.

This clone appeared once. The rearrangement links TRBV2 to TRBJ1-1, with 9 positions matching TRBD1. V lost 4 bases and J lost 12; bases outside the gene matches: 9. Per germline, CDR1 SNHLY and CDR2 FYNNEI. The CDR3 contains 13 residues. The CDR3 here is CASSGGTGGRTFF. CDR3 coding DNA: TGTGCCAGCAGTGGAGGAACAGGGGGCAGGACTTTCTTT.